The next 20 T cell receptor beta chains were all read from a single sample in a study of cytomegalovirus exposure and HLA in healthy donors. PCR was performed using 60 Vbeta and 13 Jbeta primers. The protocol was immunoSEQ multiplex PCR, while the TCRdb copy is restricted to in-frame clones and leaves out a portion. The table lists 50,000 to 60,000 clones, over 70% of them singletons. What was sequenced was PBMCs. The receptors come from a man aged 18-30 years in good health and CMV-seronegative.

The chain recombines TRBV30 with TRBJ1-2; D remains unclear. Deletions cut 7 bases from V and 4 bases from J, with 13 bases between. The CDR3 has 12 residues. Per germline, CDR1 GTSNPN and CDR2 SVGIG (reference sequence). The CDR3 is CAFCLLLYGYTF. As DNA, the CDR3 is TGTGCCTTCTGCCTACTCCTCTATGGCTACACCTTC.

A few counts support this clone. The CDR3 here is CASSYSSQRFNQPQHF. CDR3 DNA: TGTGCCAGCAGTTACTCGAGTCAGCGTTTCAATCAGCCCCAGCATTTT. The chain couples TRBV6-6 to TRBJ1-5; D remains ambiguous. Germline CDR1 and CDR2: MNHNY and SVGAGI (reference sequence). V was trimmed by 0 bases and J by 3 bases, leaving 12 bases between them. This CDR3 has 16 residues.

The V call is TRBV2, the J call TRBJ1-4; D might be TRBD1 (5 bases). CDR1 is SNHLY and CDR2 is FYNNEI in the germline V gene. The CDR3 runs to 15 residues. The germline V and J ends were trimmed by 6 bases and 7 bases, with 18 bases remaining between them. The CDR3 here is CASSRDSIWGEKLFF. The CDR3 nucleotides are TGTGCCAGCAGCCGGGACTCCATTTGGGGTGAAAAACTGTTTTTT. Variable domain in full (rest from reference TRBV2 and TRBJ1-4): EPEVTQTPSHQVTQMGQEVILRCVPISNHLYFYWYRQILGQKVEFLVSFYNNEISEKSEIFDDQFSVERPDGSNFTLKIRSTKLEDSAMYFCASSRDSIWGEKLFFGSGTQLSVL.

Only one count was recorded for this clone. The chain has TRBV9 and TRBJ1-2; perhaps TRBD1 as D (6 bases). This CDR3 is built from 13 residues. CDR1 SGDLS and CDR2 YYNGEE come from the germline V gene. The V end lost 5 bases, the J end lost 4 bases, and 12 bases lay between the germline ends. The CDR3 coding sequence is TGTGCCAGCAGGGGGGCGAGGATCTATGGCTACACCTTC. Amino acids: CASRGARIYGYTF.

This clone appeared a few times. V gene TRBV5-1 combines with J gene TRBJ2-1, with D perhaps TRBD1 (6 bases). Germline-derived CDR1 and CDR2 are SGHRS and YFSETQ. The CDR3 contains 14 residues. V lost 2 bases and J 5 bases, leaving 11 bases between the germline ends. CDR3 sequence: CASSFDRSDNEQFF. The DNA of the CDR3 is TGCGCCAGCAGCTTCGACAGGTCCGACAATGAGCAGTTCTTC. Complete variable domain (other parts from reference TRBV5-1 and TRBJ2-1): KAGVTQTPRYLIKTRGQQVTLSCSPISGHRSVSWYQQTPGQGLQFLFEYFSETQRNKGNFPGRFSGRQFSNSRSEMNVSTLELGDSALYLCASSFDRSDNEQFFGPGTRLTVL.

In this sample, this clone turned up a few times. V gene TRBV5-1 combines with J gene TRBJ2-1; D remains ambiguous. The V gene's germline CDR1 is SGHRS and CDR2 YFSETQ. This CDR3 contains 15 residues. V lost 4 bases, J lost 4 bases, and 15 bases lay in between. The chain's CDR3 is CASSLSVQSYNEQFF. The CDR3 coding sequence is TGCGCCAGCAGCCTATCCGTCCAAAGTTACAATGAGCAGTTCTTC.

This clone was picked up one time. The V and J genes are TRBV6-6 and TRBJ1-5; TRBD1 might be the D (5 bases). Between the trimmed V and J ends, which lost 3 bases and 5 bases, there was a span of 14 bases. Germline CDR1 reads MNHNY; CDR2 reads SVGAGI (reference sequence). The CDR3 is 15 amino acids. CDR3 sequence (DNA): TGTGCCAGCAGTTATGGCAGGGTGCCTTATCAGCCCCAGCATTTT. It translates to CASSYGRVPYQPQHF.

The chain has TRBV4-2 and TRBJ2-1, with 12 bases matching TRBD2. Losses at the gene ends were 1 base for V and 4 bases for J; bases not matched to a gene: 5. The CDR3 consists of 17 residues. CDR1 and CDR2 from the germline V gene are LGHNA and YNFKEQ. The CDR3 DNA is TGTGCCAGCAGCCAAGGAGAGGGACTAGCGGGTTACAATGAGCAGTTCTTC. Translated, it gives CASSQGEGLAGYNEQFF.

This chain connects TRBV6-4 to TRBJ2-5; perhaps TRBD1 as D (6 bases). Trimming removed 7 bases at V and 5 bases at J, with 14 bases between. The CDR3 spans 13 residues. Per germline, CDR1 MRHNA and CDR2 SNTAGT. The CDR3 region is CASTIPGQETQYF. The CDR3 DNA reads TGTGCCAGCACAATCCCAGGACAGGAGACCCAGTACTTC.

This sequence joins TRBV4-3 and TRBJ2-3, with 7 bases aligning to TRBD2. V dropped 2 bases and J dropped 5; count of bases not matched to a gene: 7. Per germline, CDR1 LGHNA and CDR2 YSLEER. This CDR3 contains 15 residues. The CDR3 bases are TGCGCCAGCAGCCAAAAGGGCGGGAGCGGAGATACGCAGTATTTT. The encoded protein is CASSQKGGSGDTQYF.

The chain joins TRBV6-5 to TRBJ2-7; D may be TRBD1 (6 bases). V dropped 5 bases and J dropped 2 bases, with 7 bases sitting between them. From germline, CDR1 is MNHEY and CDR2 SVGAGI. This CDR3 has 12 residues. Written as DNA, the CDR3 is TGTGCCAGCAGTCGGACAGCCTACGAGCAGTACTTC. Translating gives CASSRTAYEQYF.

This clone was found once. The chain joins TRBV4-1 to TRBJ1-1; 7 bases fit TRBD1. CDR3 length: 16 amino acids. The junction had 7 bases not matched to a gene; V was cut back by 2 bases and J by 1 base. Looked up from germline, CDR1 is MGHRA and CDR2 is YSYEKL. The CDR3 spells CASSQPPDRRNTEAFF. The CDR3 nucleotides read TGCGCCAGCAGCCAACCCCCGGACAGGAGGAACACTGAAGCTTTCTTT.

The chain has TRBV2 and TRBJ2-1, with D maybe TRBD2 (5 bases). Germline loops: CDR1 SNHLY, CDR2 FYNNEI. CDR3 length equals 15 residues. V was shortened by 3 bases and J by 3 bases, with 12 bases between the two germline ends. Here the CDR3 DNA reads TGTGCCAGCAGTGACCGGGAACCCGGCTACAATGAGCAGTTCTTC. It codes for CASSDREPGYNEQFF. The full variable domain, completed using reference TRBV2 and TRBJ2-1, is EPEVTQTPSHQVTQMGQEVILRCVPISNHLYFYWYRQILGQKVEFLVSFYNNEISEKSEIFDDQFSVERPDGSNFTLKIRSTKLEDSAMYFCASSDREPGYNEQFFGPGTRLTVL.

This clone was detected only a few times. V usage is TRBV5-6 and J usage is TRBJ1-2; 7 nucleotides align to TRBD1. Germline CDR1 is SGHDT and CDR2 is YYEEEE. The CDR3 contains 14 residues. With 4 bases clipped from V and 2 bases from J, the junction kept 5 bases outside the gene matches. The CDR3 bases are TGTGCCAGCAGCCTCGGGACAGCCAACTATGGCTACACCTTC. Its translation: CASSLGTANYGYTF.

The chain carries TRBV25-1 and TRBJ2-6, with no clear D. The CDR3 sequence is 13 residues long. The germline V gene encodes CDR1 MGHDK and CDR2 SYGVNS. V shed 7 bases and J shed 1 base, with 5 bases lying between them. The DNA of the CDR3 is TGTGCCAGCACCGTGTCTGGGGCCAACGTCCTGACTTTC. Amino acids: CASTVSGANVLTF.

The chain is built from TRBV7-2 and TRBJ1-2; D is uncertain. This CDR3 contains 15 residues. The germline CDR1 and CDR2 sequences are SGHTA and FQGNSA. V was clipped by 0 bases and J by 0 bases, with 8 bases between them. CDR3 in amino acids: CASSLATIPNYGYTF. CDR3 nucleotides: TGTGCCAGCAGCTTAGCCACAATTCCTAACTATGGCTACACCTTC.

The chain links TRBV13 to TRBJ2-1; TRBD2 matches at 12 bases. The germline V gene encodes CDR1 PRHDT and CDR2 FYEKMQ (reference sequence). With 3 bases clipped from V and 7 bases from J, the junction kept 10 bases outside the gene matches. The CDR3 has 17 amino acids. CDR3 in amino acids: CASSFYGTSGPGNEQFF. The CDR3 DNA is TGTGCCAGCAGCTTTTACGGGACTAGCGGGCCGGGTAATGAGCAGTTCTTC. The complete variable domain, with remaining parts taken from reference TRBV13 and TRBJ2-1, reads AAGVIQSPRHLIKEKRETATLKCYPIPRHDTVYWYQQGPGQDPQFLISFYEKMQSDKGSIPDRFSAQQFSDYHSELNMSSLELGDSALYFCASSFYGTSGPGNEQFFGPGTRLTVL.

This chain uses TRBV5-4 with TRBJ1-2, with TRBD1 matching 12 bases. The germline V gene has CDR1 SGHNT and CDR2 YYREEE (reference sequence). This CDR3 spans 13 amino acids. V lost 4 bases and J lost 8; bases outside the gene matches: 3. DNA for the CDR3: TGTGCCAGCAGCCCCGGGACAGGGGGCGGCTACACCTTC. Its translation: CASSPGTGGGYTF.

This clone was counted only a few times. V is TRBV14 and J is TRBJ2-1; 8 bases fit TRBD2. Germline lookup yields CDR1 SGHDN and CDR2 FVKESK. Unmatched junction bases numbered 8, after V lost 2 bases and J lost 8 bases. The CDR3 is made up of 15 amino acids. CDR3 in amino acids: CASSQFLAGSDEQFF. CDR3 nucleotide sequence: TGTGCCAGCAGCCAATTCCTAGCGGGTAGTGATGAGCAGTTCTTC.

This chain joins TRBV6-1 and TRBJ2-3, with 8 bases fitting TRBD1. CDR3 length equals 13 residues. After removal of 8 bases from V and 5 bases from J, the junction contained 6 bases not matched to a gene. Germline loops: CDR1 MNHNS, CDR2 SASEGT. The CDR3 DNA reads TGTGCCAGCCAGACAGGGGTTATAGATACGCAGTATTTT. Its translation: CASQTGVIDTQYF.